These T cell receptor beta chains were read from a single sample in a study of blood T cell repertoires in COVID-19. The data were produced by immunoSEQ multiplex PCR, yet TCRdb's version contains in-frame clones alone and is incomplete. This sample has around 460,000 clones, with around 90% found just once. The sequenced material came from peripheral blood. These TCRs come from a young man with COVID-19, enrolled during active disease. CDR3s include the opening cysteine and the closing phenylalanine or tryptophan. D genes are given only for firm matches. Size is stated for part of the rows, as once, few or many counts, or as a class when the clone is expanded.

D,size,V,J,DNA,CDR3
TRBD1,.,TRBV5-4,TRBJ2-1,TGTGCCAGCAGCTCAGGACAGGGAAGCGATGAGCAGTTCTTC,CASSSGQGSDEQFF
.,.,TRBV11-2,TRBJ2-5,TGTGCCAGCAGCTTAATGAGAAATCAAGAGACCCAGTACTTC,CASSLMRNQETQYF
TRBD1,.,TRBV4-2,TRBJ1-2,TGTGCCAGCAGCCCAGGGGACAGCAACTATGGCTACACCTTC,CASSPGDSNYGYTF
.,.,TRBV13,TRBJ2-1,TGTGCCAGCAGCTTAGCGAGAAATGAGCAGTTCTTC,CASSLARNEQFF
TRBD1,.,TRBV7-3,TRBJ2-7,TGTGCCAGCAGCTTCGACAGGGGCCCCTACGAGCAGTACTTC,CASSFDRGPYEQYF
TRBD1,.,TRBV5-4,TRBJ2-1,TGTGCCAGCAGTCTACAGGGGGCGCTAGTAAATGAGCAGTTCTTC,CASSLQGALVNEQFF
TRBD1,.,TRBV9,TRBJ1-1,TGTGCCAGCAGCGTAGAGGGGGGGACAGGCACGGCTTTCTTT,CASSVEGGTGTAFF
TRBD1,.,TRBV4-1,TRBJ2-7,TGCGCCAGCAGCCAGGCACAGGGGTACGAGCAGTACTTC,CASSQAQGYEQYF
.,.,TRBV5-1,TRBJ2-7,TGCGCCAGCAGCTTGGACGGGAGCGAGCAGTACTTC,CASSLDGSEQYF
TRBD2,.,TRBV7-9,TRBJ2-2,TGTGCCAGCAGTCAGGGCGGGGGCACCGGGGAGCTGTTTTTT,CASSQGGGTGELFF
TRBD2,once,TRBV5-1,TRBJ2-5,TGCGCCAGCAGCCCCTCGGGGGGTCGGGGAGAGACCCAGTACTTC,CASSPSGGRGETQYF
.,.,TRBV10-1,TRBJ2-1,TGCGCCAGCAGTGACCCTAGTTACAATGAGCAGTTCTTC,CASSDPSYNEQFF
TRBD1,.,TRBV2,TRBJ1-4,TGTGCCAGCACTCGAGACAGGGTTTTATCCGGTGAAAAACTGTTTTTT,CASTRDRVLSGEKLFF
TRBD1,once,TRBV25-1,TRBJ2-7,TGTGCCAGCAGTGACTACCGGACAGGGATTGAAGAGCAGTACTTC,CASSDYRTGIEEQYF
TRBD1,.,TRBV13,TRBJ2-5,TGTGCCAGCAGCTTAAGACAGGGTAGAGAGGAGACCCAGTACTTC,CASSLRQGREETQYF
TRBD1,.,TRBV3-1/TRBV3-2,TRBJ2-2,TGTGCCAGCAACGGACAGGGTGGCACCGGGGAGCTGTTTTTT,CASNGQGGTGELFF
TRBD2,.,TRBV30,TRBJ2-3,TGTGCCTGGACTCCGGCGGGAGGAAGCACAGATACGCAGTATTTT,CAWTPAGGSTDTQYF
TRBD1,.,TRBV6-5,TRBJ2-3,TGTGCCAGCAGAAAGGACAGGGGGTTCACAGATACGCAGTATTTT,CASRKDRGFTDTQYF
TRBD2,.,TRBV5-1,TRBJ2-7,TGCGCCAGCGCGTCGTCTAGCGGACCGGGGGAGCAGTACTTC,CASASSSGPGEQYF
TRBD1,once,TRBV5-1,TRBJ2-7,TGCGCCAGCAGCTTTGAAGGGGGCGATTACGAGCAGTACTTC,CASSFEGGDYEQYF
TRBD1,.,TRBV4-1,TRBJ1-2,TGCGCCAGCAGCCGTCTACCGGGACAGGCAATTACAGCTAACTATGGCTACACCTTC,CASSRLPGQAITANYGYTF
.,.,TRBV6-5,TRBJ2-3,TGTGCCAGCAGTTACTCCGGAGATACGCAGTATTTT,CASSYSGDTQYF
TRBD1,.,TRBV12-5,TRBJ2-3,TGTGCTAGTGGCCCAGGGGGCGGGACAGATACGCAGTATTTT,CASGPGGGTDTQYF
TRBD2,.,TRBV10-3,TRBJ2-1,TGTGCCATCAGTGAAACCTCTAGCGGAGTTTACAATGAGCAGTTCTTC,CAISETSSGVYNEQFF
.,few,TRBV9,TRBJ2-3,TGTGCCAGCAGCGTAAAGGGGTACACAGATACGCAGTATTTT,CASSVKGYTDTQYF
TRBD2,.,TRBV11-2,TRBJ2-7,TGTGCCAGCAGCTACCAGCGGGGATCCTACGAGCAGTACTTC,CASSYQRGSYEQYF
TRBD2,.,TRBV19,TRBJ2-7,TGTGCCAGTAGTAAGGGGACTAGCGGGAGCTCAGAGCAGTACTTC,CASSKGTSGSSEQYF
TRBD1,few,TRBV6-1,TRBJ1-2,TGTGCCAGCAGTGAACGCCAGGGGGCGTACTATGGCTACACCTTC,CASSERQGAYYGYTF
TRBD2,.,TRBV15,TRBJ2-2,TGTGCCACCAGCAGAGATTTTGCCGCTAGCGGGACCGGGGAGCTGTTTTTT,CATSRDFAASGTGELFF
.,once,TRBV5-1,TRBJ2-1,TGCGCCAGCAGCTTGGGGTCTAGCACTAACCATGAGCAGTTCTTC,CASSLGSSTNHEQFF
.,few,TRBV3-1/TRBV3-2,TRBJ1-1,TGTGCCAGCAGGAATAGTCTGAACACTGAAGCTTTCTTT,CASRNSLNTEAFF
.,.,TRBV6-5,TRBJ2-1,TGTGCCAGCACCCCGCGGTTCTATGGCAATGAGCAGTTCTTC,CASTPRFYGNEQFF
TRBD2,.,TRBV19,TRBJ2-2,TGTGCCAGTAGAACCCTGGGGGGGACCGGGGAGCTGTTTTTT,CASRTLGGTGELFF
TRBD2,once,TRBV10-3,TRBJ2-5,TGTGCCATCAGCACGGCTGGACTAGCGGGGGGTCACCAAGAGACCCAGTACTTC,CAISTAGLAGGHQETQYF
TRBD1,.,TRBV29-1,TRBJ1-6,TGCAGCGTTAGAGACAGGGAAGGGTCACCCCTCCACTTT,CSVRDREGSPLHF
.,.,TRBV7-9,TRBJ1-2,TGTGCCAGCAGCTCCGGGACAATTTTGAGCTATGGCTACACCTTC,CASSSGTILSYGYTF
.,.,TRBV3-1/TRBV3-2,TRBJ1-4,TGTGCCAGCAGCCGACTAGCGGGCAATGAAAAACTGTTTTTT,CASSRLAGNEKLFF
.,.,TRBV23-1,TRBJ1-2,TGCGCCAGCAGTCAATCGTTGGGGCGCGGGGAGAATGGCTACACCTTC,CASSQSLGRGENGYTF
.,.,TRBV13,TRBJ2-7,TGTGCCAGCAGCTCGGGACTTCTCCTTGGCGAGCAGTACTTC,CASSSGLLLGEQYF
.,once,TRBV2,TRBJ2-6,TGTGCCAGCAGCCTAGGGGTCGGCGGGGCCAACGTCCTGACTTTC,CASSLGVGGANVLTF
TRBD2,once,TRBV7-6,TRBJ2-5,TGTGCCAGCAGCTGGGGGGGGGAGACCCAGTACTTC,CASSWGGETQYF